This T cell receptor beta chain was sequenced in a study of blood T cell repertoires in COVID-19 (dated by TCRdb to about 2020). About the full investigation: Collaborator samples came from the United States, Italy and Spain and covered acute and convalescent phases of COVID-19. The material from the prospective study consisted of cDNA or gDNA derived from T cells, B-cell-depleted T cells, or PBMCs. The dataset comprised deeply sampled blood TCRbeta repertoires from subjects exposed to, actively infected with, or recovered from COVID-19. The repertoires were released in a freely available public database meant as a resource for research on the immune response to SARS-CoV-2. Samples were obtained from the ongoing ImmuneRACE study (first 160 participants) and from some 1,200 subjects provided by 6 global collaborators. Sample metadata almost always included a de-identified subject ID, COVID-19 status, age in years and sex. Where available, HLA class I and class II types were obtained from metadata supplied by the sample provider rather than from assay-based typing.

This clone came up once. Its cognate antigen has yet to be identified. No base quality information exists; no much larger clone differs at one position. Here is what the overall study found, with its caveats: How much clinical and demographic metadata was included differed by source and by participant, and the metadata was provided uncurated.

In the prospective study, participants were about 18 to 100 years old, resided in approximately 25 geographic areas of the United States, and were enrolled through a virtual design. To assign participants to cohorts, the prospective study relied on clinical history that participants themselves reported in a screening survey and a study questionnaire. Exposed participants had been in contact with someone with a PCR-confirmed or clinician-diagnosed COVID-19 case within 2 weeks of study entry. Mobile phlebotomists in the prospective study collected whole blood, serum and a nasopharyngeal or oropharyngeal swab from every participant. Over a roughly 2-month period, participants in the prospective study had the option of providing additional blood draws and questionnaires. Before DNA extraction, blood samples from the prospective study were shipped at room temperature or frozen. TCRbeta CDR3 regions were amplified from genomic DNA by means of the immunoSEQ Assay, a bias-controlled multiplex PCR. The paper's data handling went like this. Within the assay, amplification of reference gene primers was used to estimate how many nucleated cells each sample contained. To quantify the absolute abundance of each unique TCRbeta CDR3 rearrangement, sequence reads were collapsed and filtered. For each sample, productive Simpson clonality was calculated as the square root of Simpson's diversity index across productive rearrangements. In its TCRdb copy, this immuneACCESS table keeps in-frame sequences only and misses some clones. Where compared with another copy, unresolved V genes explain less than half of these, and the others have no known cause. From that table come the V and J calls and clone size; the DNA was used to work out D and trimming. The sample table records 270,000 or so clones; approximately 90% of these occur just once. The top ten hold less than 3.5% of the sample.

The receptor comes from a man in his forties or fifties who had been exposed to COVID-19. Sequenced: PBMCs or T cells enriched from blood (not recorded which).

The DNA sequence is TGCGCCAGCAGCTGGGGACAGGGGGCAGCAGATACGCAGTATTTT. This yields the protein CASSWGQGAADTQYF. The rearrangement joined TRBV5-1 to TRBJ2-3; TRBD1 agrees with 12 junctional bases. Reading the germline V gene gives CDR1 SGHRS and CDR2 YFSETQ. Including cysteine and phenylalanine, the CDR3 has 15 amino acids. The only DNA kept is the CDR3, 45 bases in frame from the first base. Compared with germline, V lacks 3 bases and J lacks 4 bases; bases without a gene match: 3.